This TCR beta chain was sequenced in a study of CD4 T cells in relation to SARS-CoV-2 and coronaviruses. Study as a whole: Convalescent patients were fewer than ten males and a handful of females; two were Hispanic.

From germline, CDR1 is GTSNPN and CDR2 SVGIG (reference sequence). Trimming left V 1 base short and J 7 bases short, with 11 bases between. The CDR3 totals 13 residues. This clone has more than one count but fewer than ten. The repertoire was sequenced with immunoSEQ multiplex PCR; TCRdb's copy has only in-frame clones and lacks some. The sample carries around 35,000 clones, 80% to 90% recorded once. The chain combines TRBV30 with TRBJ1-5; the D gene is possibly TRBD1 (6 bases). Sequencing used memory CD4+ T cells from PBMCs. The sequence derives from an adult with COVID-19. CDR3 DNA sequence: TGTGCCTGGAGTGCGACGGGGGGCCAGCCCCAGCATTTT. Translation gives CAWSATGGQPQHF.